This TCR beta chain was identified during a study of blood T cells in healthy people across ages. Whole-study context: Template switching retrieved approximately one barcoded beta molecule for each two T cells.

Next came a second PCR, run for about 7 to 11 cycles, which used a sample-barcoded 5' primer along with a J-beta primer mix. Researchers report that each sample yielded at least 3 million CDR3-containing paired-end reads. In TCRdb, the 5' RACE reads were re-called with MiXCR into one record per CDR3 protein. The sample holds fewer than 2 million distinct CDR3 sequences, roughly two fifths seen once. Every donor gave 8 to 10 milliliters of peripheral blood. V dropped 9 bases and J dropped 2 bases, with 24 bases sitting between them. Germline CDR1 reads SGHRS; CDR2 reads YFSETQ. The CDR3 length is 17 residues. This clonotype came up a few times.

The TCR comes from a human donor in good health. The sequenced sample was blood. V gene TRBV5-1 combines with J gene TRBJ2-4; D is unresolved. The CDR3, as DNA: TGCGCCACAAGACGAGAAGGTCAGAGTACAACCAAAAACATTCAGTACTTC. Encoded protein: CATRREGQSTTKNIQYF.